The next 22 T cell receptor beta chains were all read from a single sample in a study of technical replicates of blood from a handful of donors. TCRdb keeps only in-frame clones here, not all; method: immunoSEQ multiplex PCR. The table records more than 95,000 clones, 95% of them present only once. Material for sequencing was T cells isolated from PBMCs. All receptors derive from a human donor in good health.

The chain uses TRBV2 and TRBJ2-7, with a possible D match to TRBD1 (5 bases). The V end lost 6 bases, the J end lost 3 bases, and 9 bases lay between the germline ends. The CDR3 is made up of 12 amino acids. Looked up from germline, CDR1 is SNHLY and CDR2 is FYNNEI. DNA for the CDR3: TGTGCCAGCAGACCCGACAGCTACGAGCAGTACTTC. The encoded protein is CASRPDSYEQYF.

This clone was seen just once. The chain couples TRBV28 to TRBJ1-5; no clear D. This CDR3 region has 13 residues. Deletions cut 8 bases from V and 0 bases from J, with 8 bases between. Germline V CDR1 and CDR2: MDHEN, SYDVKM. The CDR3 DNA reads TGTGCCAGCGCGCATTATAGCAATCAGCCCCAGCATTTT. Encoded protein: CASAHYSNQPQHF.

This rearrangement joins TRBV5-4 to TRBJ1-1; D is possibly TRBD1 (5 bases). The CDR3 is made up of 16 amino acids. The germline CDR1 and CDR2 sequences are SGHNT and YYREEE (reference sequence). Trimming removed 1 base from V and 5 bases from J, with 18 bases in between. In nucleotides, the CDR3 is TGTGCCAGCAGCTTGTCGGTGGGGACTGTATGGACTGAAGCTTTCTTT. It codes for CASSLSVGTVWTEAFF.

This sequence joins TRBV28 and TRBJ2-1; 8 positions agree with TRBD2. Germline V gene sequence: CDR1 MDHEN, CDR2 SYDVKM. This CDR3 is built from 16 residues. J lost 2 bases, V lost 5 bases, and 8 bases had no gene match. As DNA, the CDR3 is TGTGCCAGCAGTACTCAAGCGGGAGCTGCCTACAATGAGCAGTTCTTC. Its protein product is CASSTQAGAAYNEQFF.

This sequence joins TRBV5-1 and TRBJ1-1; possibly TRBD1 for D (5 bases). The CDR3 has 13 residues. Germline V lookup: CDR1 SGHRS, CDR2 YFSETQ. Trimming stripped 3 bases from V and 1 base from J, with 7 bases between. DNA of the CDR3: TGCGCCAGCAGCTCCACAGGGAACACTGAAGCTTTCTTT. Its translation is CASSSTGNTEAFF.

The J gene is TRBJ1-1, the V gene TRBV19; a possible D gene is TRBD1 (6 bases). The germline V gene encodes CDR1 LNHDA and CDR2 SQIVND (reference sequence). The CDR3 contains 13 residues. V was pared by 5 bases and J by 5 bases, with 12 bases between. The CDR3 sequence is CASSQQGKTEAFF. The CDR3 bases are TGTGCCAGTAGTCAGCAGGGGAAAACTGAAGCTTTCTTT. The whole variable domain, remainder taken from reference TRBV19 and TRBJ1-1, is DGGITQSPKYLFRKEGQNVTLSCEQNLNHDAMYWYRQDPGQGLRLIYYSQIVNDFQKGDIAEGYSVSREKKESFPLTVTSAQKNPTAFYLCASSQQGKTEAFFGQGTRLTVV.

This clone has just one count. The CDR3 DNA sequence: TGTGCCAGCAGCCGCGAGAGGGAGGAAACCTACGAGCAGTACTTC. Translation gives CASSREREETYEQYF. The chain recombines TRBV7-8 with TRBJ2-7, with a tentative D call TRBD2 (6 bases). Deletions cut 5 bases from V and 2 bases from J, with 16 bases between. Germline CDR1 is SGHVS and CDR2 is FQNEAQ. This CDR3 comprises 15 residues.

This clone was recorded once. The chain couples TRBV11-3 to TRBJ2-1; D not resolved. Germline V gives CDR1 SGHNT, CDR2 YENEEA. V lost 5 bases and J 5 bases, leaving 10 bases between the germline ends. The CDR3 is made up of 13 amino acids. DNA of the CDR3: TGTGCCAGCAGCCCCGCCCGGGACAATGAGCAGTTCTTC. Protein product: CASSPARDNEQFF.

The V gene is TRBV15, the J gene TRBJ1-5; D possibly corresponds to TRBD1 (5 bases). The germline CDR1 and CDR2 sequences are LNHNV and YYDKDF (reference sequence). With 5 bases removed from V and 4 bases from J, the gap between germline ends came to 12 bases. The CDR3 is 14 amino acids. The CDR3 here is CATSRGTGNQPQHF. The CDR3 coding sequence is TGTGCCACCAGCCGGGGGACGGGTAATCAGCCCCAGCATTTT.

The chain employs TRBV25-1 and TRBJ1-1; D gene unclear. This CDR3 region has 14 residues. Germline loops: CDR1 MGHDK, CDR2 SYGVNS. Trimming took off 6 bases at V and 7 bases at J, with 18 bases between the two ends. The CDR3: CASSPDLTSGEAFF. The CDR3 DNA follows: TGTGCCAGCAGCCCGGACCTTACCAGCGGTGAAGCTTTCTTT.

The V call is TRBV6-5, the J call TRBJ1-1; 8 nucleotides line up with TRBD1. With V trimmed by 6 bases and J by 2 bases, 8 bases remained unmatched. The CDR3 runs to 15 residues. Germline loops: CDR1 MNHEY, CDR2 SVGAGI. DNA of the CDR3: TGTGCCAGCAGACAGACAGGGGCTAGAAACACTGAAGCTTTCTTT. Protein sequence: CASRQTGARNTEAFF.

The chain recombines TRBV4-1 with TRBJ2-2, with no clear D. Trimming took 1 base from V and 4 from J, leaving 13 bases between them. The length of the CDR3 is 16 residues. The germline gives CDR1 MGHRA, CDR2 YSYEKL. The CDR3: CASSQGLSHGTGELFF. CDR3 nucleotide sequence: TGCGCCAGCAGCCAAGGTCTGAGTCATGGCACCGGGGAGCTGTTTTTT.

The gene calls are TRBV5-1 and TRBJ2-7; 10 bases align to TRBD2. J gave up 3 bases and V 3 bases, and 6 bases lay outside the gene matches. The length of the CDR3 is 15 residues. The germline CDR1 and CDR2 sequences are SGHRS and YFSETQ. The CDR3 nucleotides are TGCGCCAGCAGCTGGACGGCTAGCGGGAGCTACGAGCAGTACTTC. It is translated as CASSWTASGSYEQYF.

The rearrangement links TRBV7-8 to TRBJ2-7; 9 bases line up with TRBD1. There are 14 residues in the CDR3. J was trimmed by 5 bases and V by 3 bases; bases with no gene match: 5. Germline assignment: CDR1 SGHVS and CDR2 FQNEAQ. The CDR3 nucleotides read TGTGCCAGCAGCTTCGGGACAGGGCGCAACGAGCAGTACTTC. This sequence encodes CASSFGTGRNEQYF. The full variable domain, rest sourced from reference TRBV7-8 and TRBJ2-7, is GAGVSQSPRYKVAKRGQDVALRCDPISGHVSLFWYQQALGQGPEFLTYFQNEAQLDKSGLPSDRFFAERPEGSVSTLKIQRTQQEDSAVYLCASSFGTGRNEQYFGPGTRLTVT.

The chain uses TRBV7-9 and TRBJ1-1, with TRBD1 matching 7 bases. CDR1 is SEHNR, CDR2 FQNEAQ, per germline (reference sequence). This CDR3 spans 16 amino acids. Trimming at V came to 2 bases and at J to 4 bases, leaving 10 bases not matched to a gene. CDR3 loop: CASSLSGQAAGTEAFF. CDR3 sequence (DNA): TGTGCCAGCAGCTTAAGTGGACAGGCAGCCGGCACTGAAGCTTTCTTT.

A single count supports this clone. The genes are TRBV9 and TRBJ1-4; no reliable D call. CDR1 and CDR2 (germline): SGDLS, YYNGEE. V was pared by 4 bases and J by 0 bases, with 22 bases between. The CDR3 covers 19 residues. The DNA for the CDR3 is TGTGCCAGCAGCCCTGAGGGCCGGAGAGTAGTTGCAACTAATGAAAAACTGTTTTTT. Translated, it gives CASSPEGRRVVATNEKLFF.

The rearrangement links TRBV10-3 to TRBJ2-7; D ambiguous. V dropped 2 bases and J dropped 5 bases, with 13 bases sitting between them. Germline V gene lookup returns CDR1 ENHRY and CDR2 SYGVKD. The CDR3 is 14 residues long. The CDR3 reads CAISERSAIDEQYF. In nucleotides, the CDR3 is TGTGCCATCAGTGAGAGGTCAGCGATTGACGAGCAGTACTTC.

The V call is TRBV28, the J call TRBJ2-1, with TRBD2 matching 10 bases. With V trimmed by 10 bases and J by 10 bases, 22 bases remained unmatched. From germline, CDR1 is MDHEN and CDR2 SYDVKM. The CDR3 totals 17 residues. CDR3 nucleotides: TGTGCCACCACAATTTCCCGAGCGGGAGGGACGAGGCGCGAGCAGTTCTTC. Translating it yields CATTISRAGGTRREQFF.

The rearrangement links TRBV6-5 to TRBJ2-7, with 9 bases aligning to TRBD2. Germline V gene lookup returns CDR1 MNHEY and CDR2 SVGAGI. Trimming cost V 0 bases and J 5 bases; bases outside gene matches: 5. The CDR3 contains 15 residues. DNA of the CDR3: TGTGCCAGCAGTTACTCGCAGCGGGAGGATCACGAGCAGTACTTC. Translation gives CASSYSQREDHEQYF.

The chain links TRBV27 to TRBJ2-7, with 10 bases matching TRBD2. Losses at the gene ends were 6 bases for V and 0 bases for J; bases not matched to a gene: 5. Germline assignment: CDR1 MNHEY and CDR2 SMNVEV (reference sequence). CDR3 length: 15 residues. The CDR3, as DNA: TGTGCCAGCAGAATACTAGCGGGAAGCTCCTACGAGCAGTACTTC. Its translation is CASRILAGSSYEQYF.

The chain employs TRBV7-9 and TRBJ2-1, with TRBD2 identical over 7 bases. V dropped 4 bases and J dropped 7; count of bases not matched to a gene: 4. The CDR3 length is 13 residues. Germline-derived CDR1 and CDR2 are SEHNR and FQNEAQ (reference sequence). The CDR3 region is CASSWGGGNEQFF. The CDR3 coding sequence is TGTGCCAGCAGCTGGGGGGGAGGTAATGAGCAGTTCTTC.

The V gene is TRBV11-2, the J gene TRBJ1-1; D perhaps matches TRBD1 (6 bases). V was pared by 2 bases and J by 7 bases, with 17 bases between. CDR1 is SGHAT, CDR2 FQNNGV, per germline. The CDR3 extends over 15 amino acids. In DNA form, the CDR3 reads TGTGCCAGCAGCTTACAACAGGGCACCTCCATTGAAGCTTTCTTT. Its translation: CASSLQQGTSIEAFF.